Listed below are T cell receptor beta chains from one sample, sequenced in a study of beta chain features in type 1 diabetes. TCRdb keeps only in-frame clones here, not all; method: immunoSEQ multiplex PCR. Among 160,000 or so clones listed, approximately 8.7% were seen once. Sample: central memory CD4+ T cells from blood. These receptors all stem from a woman aged 30 to 39 with type 1 diabetes. Each CDR3 is given with its conserved first and last residue. Fields, in order: D gene, V gene, clone size, J gene, CDR3 length, CDR3 protein, CDR3 DNA. A D gene is named only where the DNA matches it firmly. For some rows the clone size is stated as once, few or many, or as a class when expanded; others skip it.

D gene: TRBD2
V gene: TRBV19
clone size: NA
J gene: TRBJ2-2
CDR3 length: 14
CDR3 protein: CACRSGRNTGELFF
CDR3 DNA: TGTGCCTGCCGTAGCGGGAGGAACACCGGGGAGCTGTTTTTT

D gene: TRBD1
V gene: TRBV7-7
clone size: few
J gene: TRBJ2-5
CDR3 length: 15
CDR3 protein: CASSLGGQFKETQYF
CDR3 DNA: TGTGCTAGCAGCTTAGGGGGACAGTTTAAAGAGACCCAGTACTTC

D gene: NA
V gene: TRBV15
clone size: NA
J gene: TRBJ2-1
CDR3 length: 15
CDR3 protein: CATRLYGESYNEQFF
CDR3 DNA: TGTGCCACCCGACTCTATGGGGAGTCCTACAATGAGCAGTTCTTC

D gene: NA
V gene: TRBV29-1
clone size: many
J gene: TRBJ2-1
CDR3 length: 12
CDR3 protein: CSVEDGGDEQFF
CDR3 DNA: TGCAGCGTTGAAGACGGCGGTGATGAGCAGTTCTTC

D gene: TRBD1
V gene: TRBV30
clone size: few
J gene: TRBJ2-5
CDR3 length: 14
CDR3 protein: CAWSVTGGEETQYF
CDR3 DNA: TGTGCCTGGAGTGTTACAGGGGGCGAGGAGACCCAGTACTTC

D gene: TRBD2
V gene: TRBV14
clone size: few
J gene: TRBJ2-5
CDR3 length: 17
CDR3 protein: CASSQDRGLAGGETQYF
CDR3 DNA: TGTGCCAGCAGCCAAGATAGGGGACTAGCGGGAGGGGAGACCCAGTACTTC

D gene: TRBD1
V gene: TRBV14
clone size: NA
J gene: TRBJ1-2
CDR3 length: 15
CDR3 protein: CASSQIGDRAYGYTF
CDR3 DNA: TGTGCCAGCAGCCAAATTGGGGACAGGGCATACGGCTACACCTTC

D gene: NA
V gene: TRBV28
clone size: few
J gene: TRBJ2-1
CDR3 length: 14
CDR3 protein: CASSEPGEGDEQFF
CDR3 DNA: TGTGCCAGCAGTGAACCTGGAGAGGGCGATGAGCAGTTCTTC

D gene: TRBD1
V gene: TRBV6-5
clone size: NA
J gene: TRBJ2-2
CDR3 length: 14
CDR3 protein: CASSLRTQGLKLFF
CDR3 DNA: TGTGCCAGCAGTCTAAGGACACAGGGGTTAAAGCTGTTTTTT

D gene: NA
V gene: TRBV7-3
clone size: few
J gene: TRBJ2-7
CDR3 length: 13
CDR3 protein: CASSPGNGVEQYF
CDR3 DNA: TGTGCCAGCAGCCCCGGGAATGGGGTCGAGCAGTACTTC

D gene: NA
V gene: TRBV20-1
clone size: few
J gene: TRBJ1-5
CDR3 length: 11
CDR3 protein: CSASRGQPQHF
CDR3 DNA: TGCAGTGCTAGCAGGGGTCAGCCCCAGCATTTT

D gene: NA
V gene: TRBV29-1
clone size: few
J gene: TRBJ1-5
CDR3 length: 11
CDR3 protein: CSVAGNQPQHF
CDR3 DNA: TGCAGCGTTGCGGGGAATCAGCCCCAGCATTTT

D gene: TRBD2
V gene: TRBV10-3
clone size: few
J gene: TRBJ2-3
CDR3 length: 17
CDR3 protein: CAISGGSGRTRADTQYF
CDR3 DNA: TGTGCCATCAGTGGGGGTAGCGGGAGGACTCGGGCAGATACGCAGTATTTT

D gene: NA
V gene: TRBV30
clone size: NA
J gene: TRBJ2-5
CDR3 length: 13
CDR3 protein: CAWSVRELETQYF
CDR3 DNA: TGTGCCTGGAGTGTCCGGGAGCTTGAGACCCAGTACTTC

D gene: TRBD1
V gene: TRBV9
clone size: few
J gene: TRBJ1-2
CDR3 length: 15
CDR3 protein: CASSPRTGANYGYTF
CDR3 DNA: TGTGCCAGCAGCCCCCGGACAGGGGCTAACTATGGCTACACCTTC

D gene: NA
V gene: TRBV7-9
clone size: NA
J gene: TRBJ1-2
CDR3 length: 12
CDR3 protein: CASSLEMAGYTF
CDR3 DNA: TGTGCCAGCAGCTTAGAGATGGCTGGCTACACCTTC

D gene: NA
V gene: TRBV30
clone size: few
J gene: TRBJ1-1
CDR3 length: 16
CDR3 protein: CAWSNYAGQMNTEAFF
CDR3 DNA: TGTGCCTGGAGTAACTACGCGGGGCAGATGAACACTGAAGCTTTCTTT

D gene: TRBD2
V gene: TRBV4-2
clone size: NA
J gene: TRBJ2-7
CDR3 length: 16
CDR3 protein: CASSQDRTSETYEQYF
CDR3 DNA: TGTGCCAGCAGCCAAGATCGGACTAGCGAAACCTACGAGCAGTACTTC

D gene: NA
V gene: TRBV25-1
clone size: few
J gene: TRBJ1-5
CDR3 length: 15
CDR3 protein: CASSAEIRGGQPQHF
CDR3 DNA: TGTGCCAGCAGTGCGGAGATCCGGGGTGGTCAGCCCCAGCATTTT

D gene: TRBD1
V gene: TRBV4-1
clone size: NA
J gene: TRBJ2-5
CDR3 length: 16
CDR3 protein: CASSSLGQGYEETQYF
CDR3 DNA: TGCGCCAGCAGTAGCCTCGGACAGGGGTACGAAGAGACCCAGTACTTC

D gene: NA
V gene: TRBV19
clone size: few
J gene: TRBJ2-4
CDR3 length: 16
CDR3 protein: CASSQAQSLAKNIQYF
CDR3 DNA: TGTGCCAGTAGCCAGGCCCAGAGCCTAGCCAAAAACATTCAGTACTTC

D gene: NA
V gene: TRBV5-1
clone size: NA
J gene: TRBJ2-1
CDR3 length: 13
CDR3 protein: CASSLGAGQEQFF
CDR3 DNA: TGCGCCAGCAGCTTGGGGGCAGGGCAAGAGCAGTTCTTC

D gene: TRBD2
V gene: TRBV5-4
clone size: NA
J gene: TRBJ2-2
CDR3 length: 15
CDR3 protein: CASSLGGSFTGELFF
CDR3 DNA: TGTGCCAGCAGCTTGGGCGGGAGTTTCACCGGGGAGCTGTTTTTT

D gene: TRBD1
V gene: TRBV27
clone size: few
J gene: TRBJ2-4
CDR3 length: 13
CDR3 protein: CASNRQGADIQYF
CDR3 DNA: TGTGCCAGCAACAGACAGGGGGCGGACATTCAGTACTTC

D gene: TRBD1
V gene: TRBV5-1
clone size: NA
J gene: TRBJ2-7
CDR3 length: 15
CDR3 protein: CASSPSSGGSYEQYF
CDR3 DNA: TGCGCCAGCAGCCCGAGCTCAGGGGGATCCTACGAGCAGTACTTC

D gene: NA
V gene: TRBV5-4
clone size: NA
J gene: TRBJ2-3
CDR3 length: 14
CDR3 protein: CASSSGAETDTQYF
CDR3 DNA: TGTGCCAGCAGCTCGGGAGCAGAGACAGATACGCAGTATTTT

D gene: NA
V gene: TRBV6-5
clone size: few
J gene: TRBJ1-1
CDR3 length: 16
CDR3 protein: CASSYSMRPLNTEAFF
CDR3 DNA: TGTGCCAGCAGTTACTCGATGAGGCCTTTGAACACTGAAGCTTTCTTT

D gene: NA
V gene: TRBV7-9
clone size: few
J gene: TRBJ2-3
CDR3 length: 13
CDR3 protein: CASSPEGTDTQYF
CDR3 DNA: TGTGCCAGCAGCCCCGAGGGAACAGATACGCAGTATTTT

D gene: TRBD1
V gene: TRBV29-1
clone size: many
J gene: TRBJ2-5
CDR3 length: 14
CDR3 protein: CSGGQGDLTETQYF
CDR3 DNA: TGCAGCGGCGGACAGGGGGATCTTACGGAGACCCAGTACTTC

D gene: TRBD2
V gene: TRBV10-3
clone size: NA
J gene: TRBJ2-6
CDR3 length: 23
CDR3 protein: CAISESGGLGLGSSGKMTNVLTF
CDR3 DNA: TGTGCCATCAGTGAGTCAGGTGGGTTAGGACTAGGATCCTCTGGGAAAATGACCAACGTCCTGACTTTC

D gene: TRBD1
V gene: TRBV29-1
clone size: few
J gene: TRBJ1-5
CDR3 length: 15
CDR3 protein: CSVAASTGGDQPQHF
CDR3 DNA: TGCAGCGTAGCGGCAAGCACAGGGGGCGACCAGCCCCAGCATTTT

D gene: TRBD2
V gene: TRBV5-1
clone size: NA
J gene: TRBJ2-5
CDR3 length: 14
CDR3 protein: CASSLAGGQETQYF
CDR3 DNA: TGCGCCAGCAGCTTGGCGGGAGGGCAAGAGACCCAGTACTTC

D gene: TRBD1
V gene: TRBV30
clone size: NA
J gene: TRBJ1-2
CDR3 length: 15
CDR3 protein: CAWRGQGPSNYGYTF
CDR3 DNA: TGTGCCTGGAGAGGACAGGGTCCCTCTAACTATGGCTACACCTTC

D gene: NA
V gene: TRBV27
clone size: few
J gene: TRBJ2-6
CDR3 length: 16
CDR3 protein: CASSISGDSGANVLTF
CDR3 DNA: TGTGCCAGCAGTATATCAGGGGACTCTGGGGCCAACGTCCTGACTTTC

D gene: TRBD1
V gene: TRBV14
clone size: NA
J gene: TRBJ1-1
CDR3 length: 16
CDR3 protein: CASSRTPGQGSTEAFF
CDR3 DNA: TGTGCCAGCAGCAGAACACCGGGACAGGGTTCCACTGAAGCTTTCTTT

D gene: NA
V gene: TRBV15
clone size: NA
J gene: TRBJ2-3
CDR3 length: 14
CDR3 protein: CATSRDDSADTQYF
CDR3 DNA: TGTGCCACCAGCAGAGATGATTCGGCAGATACGCAGTATTTT

D gene: TRBD2
V gene: TRBV4-2
clone size: few
J gene: TRBJ2-7
CDR3 length: 15
CDR3 protein: CASSQGSSGSYEQYF
CDR3 DNA: TGTGCCAGCAGCCAAGGATCTAGCGGGAGTTACGAGCAGTACTTC

D gene: NA
V gene: TRBV7-9
clone size: few
J gene: TRBJ2-3
CDR3 length: 13
CDR3 protein: CASSSSGMNTQYF
CDR3 DNA: TGTGCCAGCAGCTCTTCAGGGATGAATACGCAGTATTTT

D gene: NA
V gene: TRBV4-2
clone size: NA
J gene: TRBJ1-1
CDR3 length: 15
CDR3 protein: CASSQDRQVYTEAFF
CDR3 DNA: TGTGCCAGCAGCCAAGATAGACAGGTCTACACTGAAGCTTTCTTT

D gene: NA
V gene: TRBV5-1
clone size: NA
J gene: TRBJ2-2
CDR3 length: 14
CDR3 protein: CASSWGLAPGELFF
CDR3 DNA: TGCGCCAGCAGCTGGGGCCTAGCGCCCGGGGAGCTGTTTTTT

D gene: NA
V gene: TRBV9
clone size: NA
J gene: TRBJ2-1
CDR3 length: 12
CDR3 protein: CASGRDFHEQFF
CDR3 DNA: TGTGCCAGTGGGCGGGACTTCCATGAGCAGTTCTTC

D gene: TRBD1
V gene: TRBV5-1
clone size: NA
J gene: TRBJ2-3
CDR3 length: 14
CDR3 protein: CASTEGQGVDTQYF
CDR3 DNA: TGCGCCAGCACCGAGGGACAGGGGGTAGATACGCAGTATTTT

D gene: TRBD1
V gene: TRBV7-8
clone size: NA
J gene: TRBJ2-2
CDR3 length: 14
CDR3 protein: CASKLGQDTGELFF
CDR3 DNA: TGTGCCAGCAAGTTAGGACAGGACACCGGGGAGCTGTTTTTT

D gene: NA
V gene: TRBV6-6
clone size: few
J gene: TRBJ2-7
CDR3 length: 15
CDR3 protein: CASRGGAAGAYEQYF
CDR3 DNA: TGTGCCAGCCGTGGGGGGGCGGCAGGGGCCTACGAGCAGTACTTC

D gene: NA
V gene: TRBV4-2
clone size: few
J gene: TRBJ2-1
CDR3 length: 17
CDR3 protein: CASSQAGASFQIDEQFF
CDR3 DNA: TGTGCCAGCAGCCAAGCGGGAGCATCTTTCCAAATCGATGAGCAGTTCTTC

D gene: NA
V gene: TRBV25-1
clone size: NA
J gene: TRBJ2-5
CDR3 length: 15
CDR3 protein: CASSGSSSQETSQYF
CDR3 DNA: TGTGCCAGCAGTGGGTCTAGCAGCCAAGAGACGTCCCAGTACTTC

D gene: TRBD2
V gene: TRBV5-1
clone size: few
J gene: TRBJ2-2
CDR3 length: 15
CDR3 protein: CASSLGLADTGELFF
CDR3 DNA: TGCGCCAGCAGCTTGGGACTAGCGGACACCGGGGAGCTGTTTTTT

D gene: TRBD1
V gene: TRBV20-1
clone size: NA
J gene: TRBJ2-7
CDR3 length: 11
CDR3 protein: CSVRQGYEQYF
CDR3 DNA: TGCAGTGTTAGACAGGGCTACGAGCAGTACTTC

D gene: NA
V gene: TRBV28
clone size: few
J gene: TRBJ2-3
CDR3 length: 14
CDR3 protein: CASSLPTARNTQYF
CDR3 DNA: TGTGCCAGCAGTCTCCCGACAGCAAGGAACACGCAGTATTTT

D gene: NA
V gene: TRBV5-1
clone size: NA
J gene: TRBJ1-1
CDR3 length: 14
CDR3 protein: CASSEGQPNTEAFF
CDR3 DNA: TGCGCCAGCAGCGAAGGACAGCCGAACACTGAAGCTTTCTTT

D gene: TRBD2
V gene: TRBV5-1
clone size: few
J gene: TRBJ2-3
CDR3 length: 14
CDR3 protein: CASSLRLAGGTQYF
CDR3 DNA: TGCGCCAGCAGCTTGAGGCTAGCGGGAGGCACGCAGTATTTT

D gene: TRBD1
V gene: TRBV5-1
clone size: NA
J gene: TRBJ1-2
CDR3 length: 15
CDR3 protein: CASSLGTGRGRGYTF
CDR3 DNA: TGCGCCAGCAGCTTGGGGACAGGGAGAGGGCGCGGCTACACCTTC

D gene: NA
V gene: TRBV6-1
clone size: few
J gene: TRBJ2-7
CDR3 length: 11
CDR3 protein: CASSVVDEQYF
CDR3 DNA: TGTGCCAGCAGTGTAGTCGACGAGCAGTACTTC

D gene: TRBD1
V gene: TRBV29-1
clone size: few
J gene: TRBJ1-1
CDR3 length: 14
CDR3 protein: CSVAATTGLTEAFF
CDR3 DNA: TGCAGCGTTGCAGCCACGACAGGGTTGACTGAAGCTTTCTTT

D gene: TRBD1
V gene: TRBV6-5
clone size: NA
J gene: TRBJ2-3
CDR3 length: 14
CDR3 protein: CASSWGQSTDTQYF
CDR3 DNA: TGTGCCAGCAGTTGGGGACAGAGCACAGATACGCAGTATTTT

D gene: TRBD1
V gene: TRBV18
clone size: few
J gene: TRBJ1-1
CDR3 length: 14
CDR3 protein: CASSPFDRDTEAFF
CDR3 DNA: TGTGCCAGCTCACCCTTCGACAGGGACACTGAAGCTTTCTTT

D gene: TRBD2
V gene: TRBV19
clone size: few
J gene: TRBJ2-3
CDR3 length: 14
CDR3 protein: CASSVAGGQDTQYF
CDR3 DNA: TGTGCCAGTAGTGTAGCGGGAGGCCAAGATACGCAGTATTTT